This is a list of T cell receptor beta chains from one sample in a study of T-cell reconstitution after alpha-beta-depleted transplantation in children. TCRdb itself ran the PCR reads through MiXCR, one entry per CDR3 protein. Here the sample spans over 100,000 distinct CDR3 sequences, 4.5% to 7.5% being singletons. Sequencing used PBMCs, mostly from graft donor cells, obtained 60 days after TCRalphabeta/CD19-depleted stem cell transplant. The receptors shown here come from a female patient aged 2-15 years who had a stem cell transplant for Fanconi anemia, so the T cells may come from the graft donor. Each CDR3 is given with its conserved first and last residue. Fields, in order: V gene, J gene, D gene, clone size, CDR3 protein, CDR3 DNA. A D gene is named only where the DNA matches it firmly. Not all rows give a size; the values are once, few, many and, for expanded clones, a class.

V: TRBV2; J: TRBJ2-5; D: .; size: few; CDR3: CASSEASRESRETQYF; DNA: TGTGCCAGCAGTGAAGCGTCTCGGGAGAGTCGAGAGACCCAGTACTTC
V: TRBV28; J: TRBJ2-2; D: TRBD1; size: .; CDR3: CASSPLGQGAGELFF; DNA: TGTGCCAGCAGTCCTCTGGGACAGGGGGCCGGGGAGCTGTTTTTT
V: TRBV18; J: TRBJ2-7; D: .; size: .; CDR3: CASSQTDGFSYEQYF; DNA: TGTGCCAGCTCACAAACGGACGGGTTCTCCTACGAGCAGTACTTC
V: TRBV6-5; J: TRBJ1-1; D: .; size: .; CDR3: CASFYEGAFF; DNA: TGTGCCAGCTTTTATGAAGGGGCTTTCTTT
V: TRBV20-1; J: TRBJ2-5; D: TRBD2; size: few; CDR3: CSATIAGGALGGDPYF; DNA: TGCAGTGCTACTATAGCGGGGGGCGCCTTGGGGGGAGACCCATACTTC
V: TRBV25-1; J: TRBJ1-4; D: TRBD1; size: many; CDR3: CASSALPVTGKNQLDEKLFF; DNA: TGTGCCAGCAGTGCCCTGCCAGTGACAGGGAAGAATCAGTTGGATGAAAAACTGTTTTTT
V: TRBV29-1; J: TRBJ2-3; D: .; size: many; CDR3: CSGVGWRPSTDTQYF; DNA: TGCAGCGGTGTTGGGTGGCGGCCTAGCACAGATACGCAGTATTTT
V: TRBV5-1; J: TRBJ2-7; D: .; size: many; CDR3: CASAGSDSSYEQYF; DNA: TGCGCCAGCGCCGGATCAGACAGCTCCTACGAGCAGTACTTC
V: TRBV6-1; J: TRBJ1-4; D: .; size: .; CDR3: CASSQTGIRGEKLFF; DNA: TGTGCCAGCAGTCAAACAGGAATCAGAGGGGAAAAACTGTTTTTT
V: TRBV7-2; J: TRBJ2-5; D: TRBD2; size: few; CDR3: CASSETGTSGGYF; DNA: TGTGCCAGCAGCGAGACCGGGACTAGCGGGGGGTACTTC
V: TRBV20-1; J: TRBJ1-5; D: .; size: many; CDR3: CSARDRILGENQPQHF; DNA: TGCAGTGCTAGAGATCGTATTTTAGGGGAAAACCAGCCCCAGCATTTT
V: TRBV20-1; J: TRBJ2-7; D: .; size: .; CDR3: CSARDPSTSSYEQYF; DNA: TGCAGTGCTAGAGATCCGAGCACGAGCTCCTACGAGCAGTACTTC
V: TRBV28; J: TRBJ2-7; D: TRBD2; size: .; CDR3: CAISLLAAYEQYF; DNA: TGTGCCATCAGTTTACTAGCGGCCTACGAGCAGTACTTC
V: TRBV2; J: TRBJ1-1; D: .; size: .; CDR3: CASIDMNTEAFF; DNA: TGTGCCAGCATAGATATGAACACTGAAGCTTTCTTT
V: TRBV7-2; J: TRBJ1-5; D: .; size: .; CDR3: CASSLDGHSNQPQHF; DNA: TGTGCCAGCAGCTTAGATGGACACAGCAATCAGCCCCAGCATTTT
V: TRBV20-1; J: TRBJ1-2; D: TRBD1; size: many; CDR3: CSAYNRDSWSGYTF; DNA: TGCAGTGCTTACAACCGGGACAGCTGGAGTGGCTACACCTTC
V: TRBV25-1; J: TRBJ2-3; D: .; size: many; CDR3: CASNPGHPVTDTQYF; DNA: TGTGCCAGCAACCCGGGACACCCGGTCACAGATACGCAGTATTTT
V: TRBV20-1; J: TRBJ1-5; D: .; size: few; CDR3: CSARGQGRSNQPQHF; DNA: TGCAGTGCTAGAGGCCAGGGTAGAAGCAATCAGCCCCAGCATTTT
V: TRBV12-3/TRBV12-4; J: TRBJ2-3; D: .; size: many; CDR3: CASSFQGTLFTDTQYF; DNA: TGTGCCAGCAGTTTCCAGGGGACATTATTCACAGATACGCAGTATTTT
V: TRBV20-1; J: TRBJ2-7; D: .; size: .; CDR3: CSASAWDSYEQYF; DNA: TGCAGTGCTAGTGCTTGGGACTCCTACGAGCAGTACTTC
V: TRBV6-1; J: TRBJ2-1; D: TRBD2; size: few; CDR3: CASSTPSGSGEQFF; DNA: TGTGCCAGCAGTACCCCTAGCGGGAGCGGTGAGCAGTTCTTC
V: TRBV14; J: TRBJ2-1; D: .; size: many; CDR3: CASSWSIYNEQFF; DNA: TGTGCCAGCAGTTGGAGCATTTACAATGAGCAGTTCTTC
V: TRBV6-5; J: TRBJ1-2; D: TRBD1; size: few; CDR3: CASSLFEGAHGYTF; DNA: TGTGCCAGCAGTCTGTTTGAGGGGGCGCATGGCTACACCTTC
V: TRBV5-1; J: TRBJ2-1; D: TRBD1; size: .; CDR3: CASSLDRAYNEQFF; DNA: TGCGCCAGCAGCCTGGACAGGGCTTACAATGAGCAGTTCTTC
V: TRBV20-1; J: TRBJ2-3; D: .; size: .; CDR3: CSAPTGGPDTQYF; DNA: TGCAGTGCTCCGACAGGTGGACCAGATACGCAGTATTTT
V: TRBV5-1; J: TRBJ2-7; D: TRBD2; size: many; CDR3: CASSLASGGTNYEQYF; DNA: TGCGCCAGCAGCTTGGCCAGCGGGGGGACTAACTACGAGCAGTACTTC
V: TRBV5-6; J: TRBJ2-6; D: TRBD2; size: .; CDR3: CASSGRSSGRTGANVLTF; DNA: TGTGCCAGCAGCGGGAGGTCTAGCGGGAGAACTGGGGCCAACGTCCTGACTTTC